The 27 T cell receptor beta chains below come from one sample, sequenced in a study of blood T cell repertoires in COVID-19. Clones were read by immunoSEQ multiplex PCR, and TCRdb kept only the in-frame ones, dropping some. This table has about 160,000 clones, around four fifths appearing once. Sequenced: peripheral blood. The receptors shown here come from an elderly woman with acute or convalescent COVID-19.

This clone was counted a single time. The chain uses TRBV6-2 or TRBV6-3 and TRBJ2-2; a weak D match, TRBD1 (6 bases). In germline, CDR1 is MNHEY, CDR2 SVGEGT. V lost 8 bases to trimming and J lost 1 base, with 14 bases between them. This CDR3 is 15 amino acids long. This chain's CDR3 is CASGRQVGNTGELFF. The CDR3 bases are TGTGCCAGCGGCCGACAGGTTGGGAACACCGGGGAGCTGTTTTTT.

The chain employs TRBV3-1 (or the pseudogene TRBV3-2) and TRBJ2-3; tentative D call: TRBD2 (6 bases). CDR3 size: 14 residues. V shed 4 bases and J shed 2 bases, with 10 bases lying between them. Germline CDR1 is LGHDT and CDR2 is YNNKEL (reference sequence). CDR3 sequence reads: CASSPWDFTDTQYF. For the CDR3, the DNA is TGTGCCAGCAGCCCTTGGGACTTCACAGATACGCAGTATTTT.

The chain employs TRBV7-2 and TRBJ1-2; 7 bases match TRBD1. The CDR3 loop spans 15 amino acids. From germline, CDR1 is SGHTA and CDR2 FQGNSA. The V gene end was trimmed by 5 bases and the J gene end by 5 bases; junction bases not matched to a gene: 11. CDR3 amino acids: CASSKLSGTDYGYTF. The CDR3 DNA reads as TGTGCCAGCAGCAAACTATCCGGGACAGATTATGGCTACACCTTC.

This clone came up once. The V gene is TRBV5-1, the J gene TRBJ2-7, with TRBD1 matching over 7 bases. The CDR3 spans 14 residues. V shed 2 bases and J 6 bases; nucleotides not matched to a gene: 8. Germline-derived CDR1 and CDR2 are SGHRS and YFSETQ. CDR3 in DNA: TGCGCCAGCAGCTTTGACAGGGAGAACTTCGAGCAGTACTTC. It codes for CASSFDRENFEQYF.

The V and J genes are TRBV2 and TRBJ1-5; TRBD1 aligns across 7 bases. Trimming took 5 bases from V and 0 from J; bases not matched to a gene: 4. There are 15 residues in the CDR3. Germline CDR1 SNHLY, CDR2 FYNNEI. CDR3: CASSFDRVSNQPQHF. The CDR3, as DNA: TGTGCCAGCAGTTTCGACAGGGTTAGCAATCAGCCCCAGCATTTT.

The genes are TRBV18 and TRBJ2-7; D is possibly TRBD1 (5 bases). CDR1 and CDR2 from the germline V gene are KGHSH and LQKENI. The CDR3 sequence is 14 residues long. Between the trimmed V and J ends, which lost 2 bases and 3 bases, there was a span of 11 bases. The CDR3 bases are TGTGCCAGCTCACCAGCCGCAGGGATCTACGAGCAGTACTTC. Protein product: CASSPAAGIYEQYF.

This clone has just a few counts. CDR3 residues: CASSRQSTGATEAFF. For the CDR3, the DNA is TGTGCCAGCAGCCGACAATCCACTGGGGCCACTGAAGCTTTCTTT. The rearrangement joins TRBV3-1 (or the pseudogene TRBV3-2) to TRBJ1-1; D might be TRBD1 (5 bases). Trimming removed 4 bases from V and 4 bases from J, with 16 bases in between. Germline V CDR1 and CDR2: LGHDT, YNNKEL (reference sequence). The CDR3 contains 15 residues.

The chain has TRBV2 and TRBJ2-7; D may be TRBD2 (6 bases). V lost 6 bases and J lost 4, with 16 bases in between. Germline V lookup: CDR1 SNHLY, CDR2 FYNNEI. The CDR3 runs 14 residues. CDR3 sequence: CASRSGLLLYEQYF. The CDR3 DNA reads TGTGCCAGCAGGTCGGGACTTCTTCTTTACGAGCAGTACTTC.

The gene calls are TRBV27 and TRBJ1-1, with 10 nucleotides matching TRBD1. This CDR3 spans 15 amino acids. Germline V gives CDR1 MNHEY, CDR2 SMNVEV (reference sequence). The J segment lost 6 bases and the V segment lost 5 bases, leaving 9 bases of the junction unmatched. In nucleotides, the CDR3 is TGTGCCAGCAGTGACGACAGGGGGCTTTGGGCTGAAGCTTTCTTT. Its protein is CASSDDRGLWAEAFF.

A single count supports this clone. The J gene is TRBJ2-3, the V gene TRBV5-1; perhaps TRBD1 as D (5 bases). CDR1 is SGHRS, CDR2 YFSETQ, per germline. The V and J ends lost 0 bases and 4 bases respectively, with 9 bases between them. The CDR3 sequence is 14 residues long. The CDR3 sequence: CASSLAAGPDTQYF. The CDR3 nucleotides are TGCGCCAGCAGCTTGGCCGCAGGGCCAGATACGCAGTATTTT.

The chain employs TRBV6-1 and TRBJ1-5; no firm D call. CDR3 length equals 15 residues. V lost 2 bases, J lost 5 bases, and 13 bases lay in between. Germline V CDR1 and CDR2: MNHNS, SASEGT. The CDR3: CASSELVSWYQPQHF. CDR3 sequence (DNA): TGTGCCAGCAGTGAACTCGTCAGTTGGTATCAGCCCCAGCATTTT.

The chain is built from TRBV3-1 (or the pseudogene TRBV3-2) and TRBJ1-2; 8 nucleotides match TRBD1. V shed 3 bases and J 5 bases; nucleotides not matched to a gene: 11. Germline V gene lookup returns CDR1 LGHDT and CDR2 YNNKEL (reference sequence). The CDR3 length is 16 residues. CDR3 sequence (DNA): TGTGCCAGCAGCCAGACTGGACAGGGTGGGGCTTATGGCTACACCTTC. Translating it yields CASSQTGQGGAYGYTF.

This sequence joins TRBV20-1 and TRBJ1-2, with D tentatively TRBD1 (5 bases). The CDR3 is made up of 11 amino acids. V was cut by 3 bases and J by 7 bases, with 9 bases left in between. Per germline, CDR1 DFQATT and CDR2 SNEGSKA (reference sequence). In DNA, the CDR3 is TGCAGTGCTAGTAGCGGGGGTGGCTACACCTTC. Encoded protein: CSASSGGGYTF.

This clone was found a few times. This chain links TRBV27 with TRBJ2-1; no clear D gene. V shed 6 bases and J shed 6 bases, with 21 bases lying between them. The CDR3 is 16 amino acids. Germline V gene sequence: CDR1 MNHEY, CDR2 SMNVEV (reference sequence). The CDR3 loop is CASSSRRIINGNEQFF. As DNA, the CDR3 is TGTGCCAGCAGCTCTAGGCGAATTATAAATGGCAATGAGCAGTTCTTC.

This clone was seen only once. The V call is TRBV29-1, the J call TRBJ1-2; tentatively, D is TRBD1 (6 bases). CDR1 SQVTM and CDR2 ANQGSEA come from the germline V gene. This CDR3 region has 12 residues. V was trimmed by 8 bases and J by 3 bases, leaving 13 bases between them. The CDR3 region is CSIPGQYYGYTF. DNA for the CDR3: TGCAGCATACCCGGACAGTACTATGGCTACACCTTC.

V is TRBV5-1 and J is TRBJ1-5; 9 bases map to TRBD1. V dropped 2 bases and J dropped 5; count of bases not matched to a gene: 5. This CDR3 has 15 residues. Germline assignment: CDR1 SGHRS and CDR2 YFSETQ. The CDR3 coding sequence is TGCGCCAGCAGCTTTACAGGGGGCTCGGATCAGCCCCAGCATTTT. The encoded protein is CASSFTGGSDQPQHF.

V is TRBV6-5 and J is TRBJ2-1; D might be TRBD1 (6 bases). The CDR3 contains 13 residues. The germline V gene has CDR1 MNHEY and CDR2 SVGAGI. V was pared by 6 bases and J by 4 bases, with 10 bases between. This CDR3 is CASRSDRYNEQFF. CDR3 sequence (DNA): TGTGCCAGCAGATCAGACAGGTACAATGAGCAGTTCTTC.

This clone was counted once. This chain connects TRBV6-5 to TRBJ2-2; 10 nucleotides align to TRBD2. The germline V gene encodes CDR1 MNHEY and CDR2 SVGAGI. Germline trimming cut 0 bases from V and 7 bases from J; bases unmatched to any gene: 5. The CDR3 is 16 residues long. In DNA form, the CDR3 reads TGTGCCAGCAGTTACTCTAGCGGGAGGCATGGCGGGGAGCTGTTTTTT. It codes for CASSYSSGRHGGELFF.

The V gene is TRBV5-6, the J gene TRBJ2-7; D remains ambiguous. The CDR3 runs 11 residues. Germline CDR1 SGHDT, CDR2 YYEEEE. V lost 4 bases to trimming and J lost 4 bases, with 6 bases between them. The CDR3 DNA follows: TGTGCCAGCAGCGGCAAGTACGAGCAGTACTTC. Encoded protein: CASSGKYEQYF.

DNA of the CDR3: TGTGCCACCGGGGACAGGGTTGGTGGCACAGATACGCAGTATTTT. Protein: CATGDRVGGTDTQYF. The chain couples TRBV24-1 to TRBJ2-3, with 9 positions matching TRBD1. Germline loops: CDR1 KGHDR, CDR2 SFDVKD. The CDR3 runs 15 residues. V lost 9 bases and J lost 1; bases outside the gene matches: 7.

The rearrangement links TRBV2 to TRBJ2-7; 8 nucleotides match TRBD1. Trimming removed 7 bases from V and 2 bases from J; junction bases left unmatched: 7. This CDR3 contains 14 residues. Germline lookup yields CDR1 SNHLY and CDR2 FYNNEI. CDR3 amino acids: CASKGTGHTYEQYF. CDR3 coding DNA: TGTGCCAGCAAAGGGACAGGACATACCTACGAGCAGTACTTC. The variable domain in full, with the rest retrieved from reference TRBV2 and TRBJ2-7, is EPEVTQTPSHQVTQMGQEVILRCVPISNHLYFYWYRQILGQKVEFLVSFYNNEISEKSEIFDDQFSVERPDGSNFTLKIRSTKLEDSAMYFCASKGTGHTYEQYFGPGTRLTVT.

The chain has TRBV6-5 and TRBJ1-1; maybe TRBD1 (5 bases). Per germline, CDR1 MNHEY and CDR2 SVGAGI. The CDR3 is 16 amino acids. Trimming pared 6 bases from V and 0 bases from J, leaving 17 bases between. CDR3 coding DNA: TGTGCCAGCAGCTACGACAGAGTTAGTCTGAACACTGAAGCTTTCTTT. Amino acids: CASSYDRVSLNTEAFF.

The V call is TRBV5-1, the J call TRBJ2-1; D may be TRBD2 (7 bases). V lost 2 bases and J 6 bases, leaving 9 bases between the germline ends. This CDR3 contains 13 residues. Germline V lookup: CDR1 SGHRS, CDR2 YFSETQ. The CDR3 DNA sequence: TGCGCCAGCAGCTTCCGGGGGGCCAATGAGCAGTTCTTC. This sequence encodes CASSFRGANEQFF.

The genes are TRBV10-3 and TRBJ2-5; a possible D gene is TRBD2 (5 bases). The CDR3 is 14 amino acids. V gave up 2 bases and J gave up 3 bases, with 10 bases separating them. CDR1 and CDR2 from the germline V gene are ENHRY and SYGVKD. CDR3 sequence (DNA): TGTGCCATCAGTGAGAGCGGAGTAAAAGAGACCCAGTACTTC. Translating gives CAISESGVKETQYF.

This rearrangement joins TRBV9 to TRBJ2-1; D is perhaps TRBD2 (6 bases). This CDR3 is built from 12 residues. Germline assignment: CDR1 SGDLS and CDR2 YYNGEE. V lost 4 bases and J 7 bases, leaving 9 bases between the germline ends. CDR3 region: CASSQTSNEQFF. The CDR3 DNA sequence: TGTGCCAGCAGCCAGACTAGTAATGAGCAGTTCTTC.

DNA for the CDR3: TGCGCCAGCAGCCAAGGGGGCCTAGCGGGCGTCCAAGAGACCCAGTACTTC. It yields the protein CASSQGGLAGVQETQYF. The chain combines TRBV4-1 with TRBJ2-5; 8 nucleotides align to TRBD2. The CDR3 totals 17 residues. Germline-derived CDR1 and CDR2 are MGHRA and YSYEKL. Trimming at V came to 1 base and at J to 1 base, leaving 8 bases not matched to a gene.

The chain uses TRBV5-1 and TRBJ2-3; 9 bases map to TRBD1. Germline CDR1 is SGHRS and CDR2 is YFSETQ. After removal of 6 bases from V and 1 base from J, the junction contained 6 bases not matched to a gene. The CDR3 is made up of 15 amino acids. CDR3 in amino acids: CASTGQGLGTDTQYF. In DNA form, the CDR3 reads TGCGCCAGCACCGGACAGGGGTTAGGCACAGATACGCAGTATTTT.